This note documents a single TCR beta chain sequence. The record originates from a study of graft-versus-host responses after intestinal transplantation. On the study more broadly: Isolated intestinal, liver-intestinal, or multivisceral transplants were what recipients had. Following induction with anti-thymocyte globulin, all recipients were given tacrolimus and steroids for two to four years.

Using immunoSEQ multiplex PCR, the repertoire was profiled, and TCRdb retains in-frame clones only, with some absent. The sample carries roughly 45,000 clones, approximately 94% recorded once. Trimming took off 5 bases at V and 10 bases at J, with 17 bases between the two ends. This CDR3 contains 12 residues. Germline lookup yields CDR1 GTSNPN and CDR2 SVGIG (reference sequence). The material was PBMCs, obtained more than 310 days after intestinal transplant. The V call is TRBV30, the J call TRBJ1-1; D is unresolved. This sequence originates from a human patient who received an intestinal transplant, so some T cells may come from the graft donor. The CDR3 spells CAWGRAPQVAFF. The CDR3 nucleotides read TGTGCCTGGGGCCGGGCCCCCCAAGTAGCTTTCTTT. Filled out from reference TRBV30 and TRBJ1-1, the complete variable domain reads SQTIHQWPATLVQPVGSPLSLECTVEGTSNPNLYWYRQAAGRGLQLLFYSVGIGQISSEVPQNLSASRPQDRQFILSSKKLLLSDSGFYLCAWGRAPQVAFFGQGTRLTVV.